One sample yielded the 17 T cell receptor beta chains listed below, sequenced in a study of cytomegalovirus exposure and HLA in healthy donors. 13 Jbeta primers and 60 Vbeta primers were used for the PCR. Data came from immunoSEQ multiplex PCR; TCRdb stores just in-frame clones and leaves some out. The profile covers about 160,000 clones, with approximately 81% appearing a single time and around 0.93% taken by the ten largest. The sample taken for sequencing was PBMCs. The source of these receptors is a man aged 25 to 40 in good health and CMV-seronegative.

The chain employs TRBV7-8 and TRBJ2-1; TRBD2 matches at 8 bases. Germline CDR1 is SGHVS and CDR2 is FQNEAQ. The CDR3 covers 13 residues. V lost 4 bases, J lost 9 bases, and 5 bases stayed unmatched. The CDR3 DNA reads TGTGCCAGCAGCTGGGGGACTAGACGTGAGCAGTTCTTC. It yields the protein CASSWGTRREQFF.

CDR3 nucleotides: TGCGCCAGCAGCCAGAGGCCCACAGATACGCAGTATTTT. Translating it yields CASSQRPTDTQYF. The chain couples TRBV4-3 to TRBJ2-3; D uncertain. Per the germline V gene, CDR1 is LGHNA and CDR2 is YSLEER. The CDR3 has 13 amino acids. Trimming pared 3 bases from V and 2 bases from J, leaving 6 bases between.

This chain's CDR3 is CASSLGQGGSPLHF. CDR3 coding DNA: TGTGCCAGCAGCTTGGGGCAGGGGGGCTCACCCCTCCACTTT. V is TRBV5-6 and J is TRBJ1-6; 7 bases map to TRBD1. Trimming took 0 bases from V and 10 from J; bases not matched to a gene: 4. This CDR3 has 14 residues. CDR1 is SGHDT and CDR2 is YYEEEE in the germline V gene.

The chain has TRBV18 and TRBJ2-5; possibly TRBD1 for D (6 bases). V lost 0 bases, J lost 2 bases, and 10 bases lay in between. CDR3 size: 15 residues. Germline V gene sequence: CDR1 KGHSH, CDR2 LQKENI. For the CDR3, the DNA is TGTGCCAGCTCACCACCAGGGGGAATTCAAGAGACCCAGTACTTC. Translating gives CASSPPGGIQETQYF. The variable domain in full, with the rest retrieved from reference TRBV18 and TRBJ2-5, is NAGVMQNPRHLVRRRGQEARLRCSPMKGHSHVYWYRQLPEEGLKFMVYLQKENIIDESGMPKERFSAEFPKEGPSILRIQQVVRGDSAAYFCASSPPGGIQETQYFGPGTRLLVL.

The chain joins TRBV4-2 to TRBJ2-7, with 11 bases fitting TRBD2. The V segment lost 2 bases and the J segment 1 base; nucleotides outside the gene matches: 10. Looked up from germline, CDR1 is LGHNA and CDR2 is YNFKEQ. The CDR3 covers 18 residues. The CDR3 coding sequence is TGTGCCAGCAGCCAATTCTCACTAGCGGGAGATGTGTCCTACGAGCAGTACTTC. It encodes CASSQFSLAGDVSYEQYF.

The sample holds one count of this clone. The chain links TRBV5-1 to TRBJ2-1; possible D gene TRBD2, 5 bases. V gave up 6 bases and J gave up 0 bases, with 16 bases separating them. Germline V gene data show CDR1 as SGHRS and CDR2 as YFSETQ. The CDR3 sequence is 16 residues long. Here the CDR3 reads CASNLAGPSSYNEQFF. CDR3 DNA: TGCGCCAGCAATCTAGCAGGCCCGAGCTCCTACAATGAGCAGTTCTTC.

The gene calls are TRBV5-8 and TRBJ2-7; TRBD1 matches 7 bases. The germline V gene has CDR1 SGHTS and CDR2 YDEGEE. With V trimmed by 6 bases and J by 2 bases, 11 bases remained unmatched. CDR3 length: 15 residues. The CDR3 here is CASTGTADWPYEQYF. The CDR3 nucleotides read TGTGCCAGCACCGGGACAGCGGATTGGCCCTACGAGCAGTACTTC.

The chain carries TRBV2 and TRBJ2-4, with D uncertain. V was pared by 4 bases and J by 0 bases, with 7 bases between. Germline-derived CDR1 and CDR2 are SNHLY and FYNNEI. The CDR3 has 14 amino acids. CDR3 sequence (DNA): TGTGCCAGCAGTGGGCGGATAGCCAAAAACATTCAGTACTTC. Translating gives CASSGRIAKNIQYF.

The chain employs TRBV7-9 and TRBJ2-5; perhaps TRBD1 as D (6 bases). Judging by the DNA end, TRBJ2-7 fits better; the J call may be wrong. CDR3 size: 15 residues. Germline values: CDR1 SEHNR, CDR2 FQNEAQ (reference sequence). CDR3 region: CASSLAPDSTYEQYF. DNA for the CDR3: TGTGCCAGCAGCTTGGCTCCGGACAGTACCTACGAGCAGTACTTC.

As concerns this clone: A read error may produce the germline difference seen at one junction end. The chain couples TRBV7-9 to TRBJ2-1, with D hard to call. The CDR3 totals 11 residues. Germline V CDR1 and CDR2: SEHNR, FQNEAQ (reference sequence). The CDR3 reads CSSSLYHEQFF. CDR3 nucleotide sequence: TGTTCCAGCAGCTTATATCATGAGCAGTTCTTC.

This chain uses TRBV7-9 with TRBJ1-3, with 9 bases aligning to TRBD1. V was clipped by 5 bases and J by 4 bases; unmatched bases: 6. Per germline, CDR1 SEHNR and CDR2 FQNEAQ (reference sequence). This CDR3 is built from 15 residues. Here the CDR3 reads CASSPGTGPGNTIYF. In nucleotides, the CDR3 is TGTGCCAGCAGCCCAGGGACAGGGCCAGGAAACACCATATATTTT.

DNA for the CDR3: TGTGCCAGCAGCTTCGGGACTAGGACCTGGGAGCAGTACTTC. This codes for CASSFGTRTWEQYF. The chain uses TRBV5-4 and TRBJ2-7, with 8 bases fitting TRBD2. Germline V gene sequence: CDR1 SGHNT, CDR2 YYREEE (reference sequence). This CDR3 spans 14 amino acids. The V gene end was trimmed by 2 bases and the J gene end by 7 bases; junction bases not matched to a gene: 8.

The chain links TRBV5-4 to TRBJ1-3; 7 nucleotides line up with TRBD1. V lost 3 bases to trimming and J lost 4 bases; unmatched junction nucleotides: 4. Germline CDR1 is SGHNT and CDR2 is YYREEE (reference sequence). The CDR3 loop spans 14 amino acids. The CDR3 bases are TGTGCCAGCAGCTGGGACAGACTAGGAAACACCATATATTTT. This gives the protein CASSWDRLGNTIYF.

This chain connects TRBV25-1 to TRBJ2-1; TRBD1 matches 9 bases. CDR1 MGHDK and CDR2 SYGVNS come from the germline V gene. V trimming: 8 bases; J trimming: 4 bases; junction bases outside the gene matches: 9. This CDR3 spans 15 amino acids. CDR3 protein: CASGRRDRAYNEQFF. The CDR3 DNA is TGTGCCAGCGGACGCCGGGACAGGGCATACAATGAGCAGTTCTTC.

V and J are TRBV7-9 and TRBJ2-3; no reliable D call. CDR3 length: 14 amino acids. V gave up 7 bases and J gave up 2 bases, with 13 bases separating them. Germline-derived CDR1 and CDR2 are SEHNR and FQNEAQ (reference sequence). This CDR3 is CASTYPSPTDTQYF. The CDR3 bases are TGTGCCAGCACTTATCCTAGTCCCACAGATACGCAGTATTTT. Together with reference TRBV7-9 and TRBJ2-3, the CDR3 gives the full variable domain: DTGVSQNPRHKITKRGQNVTFRCDPISEHNRLYWYRQTLGQGPEFLTYFQNEAQLEKSRLLSDRFSAERPKGSFSTLEIQRTEQGDSAMYLCASTYPSPTDTQYFGPGTRLTVL.

In nucleotides, the CDR3 is TGTGCCAGCAGGGAGACAGGGGGCGCGACTGAAGCTTTCTTT. This translates into CASRETGGATEAFF. This chain joins TRBV6-1 and TRBJ1-1, with TRBD1 identical over 10 bases. The V gene end was trimmed by 6 bases and the J gene end by 5 bases; junction bases not matched to a gene: 6. CDR3 length: 14 residues. Germline-derived CDR1 and CDR2 are MNHNS and SASEGT.

In its sample, this clone was seen once. This chain joins TRBV19 and TRBJ1-2, with TRBD1 matching over 10 bases. CDR1 and CDR2 (germline): LNHDA, SQIVND (reference sequence). The CDR3 is 14 amino acids. The V gene end was trimmed by 3 bases and the J gene end by 7 bases; junction bases not matched to a gene: 5. The DNA of the CDR3 is TGTGCCAGTAGTATCCGCGGACAGGGGGGTGGCTACACCTTC. This gives the protein CASSIRGQGGGYTF.